These 10 T cell receptor beta chains originate from one sample sequenced in a study of blood T cell repertoires in COVID-19. Repertoires were generated with immunoSEQ multiplex PCR, while TCRdb's copy carries only in-frame clones and drops some. The table lists tens of thousands of clones, roughly 89% of them singletons. The specimen was peripheral blood. These receptors were taken from a man aged 45 to 65 with active COVID-19.

V usage is TRBV7-3 and J usage is TRBJ1-1, with D possibly matching TRBD1 (6 bases). The V end lost 0 bases, the J end lost 6 bases, and 17 bases lay between the germline ends. The CDR3 consists of 16 residues. Germline V gene data show CDR1 as SGHTA and CDR2 as FQGTGA. CDR3 loop: CASSLTPTGPGAEAFF. As DNA, the CDR3 is TGTGCCAGCAGCTTAACCCCGACAGGTCCGGGCGCTGAAGCTTTCTTT.

The gene calls are TRBV12-3 or TRBV12-4 and TRBJ1-6; D unclear. Deletions cut 7 bases from V and 6 bases from J, with 7 bases between. This CDR3 is built from 12 residues. The CDR3 region has the DNA TGTGCCAGCAAATTCGGTAATTCACCCCTCCACTTT. Translation: CASKFGNSPLHF.

This chain uses TRBV5-1 with TRBJ1-6; perhaps TRBD1 as D (5 bases). The CDR3 is 15 amino acids. CDR1 is SGHRS, CDR2 YFSETQ, per germline. V was pared by 0 bases and J by 3 bases, with 7 bases between. In nucleotides, the CDR3 is TGCGCCAGCAGCTTGGTGGGGGGCTATAATTCACCCCTCCACTTT. This sequence encodes CASSLVGGYNSPLHF.

This chain uses TRBV21-1 with TRBJ2-7; no DNA check was done on the table's D call, TRBD1. TRBV21-1 is noted as a pseudogene. This CDR3 comprises 15 residues. The CDR3 DNA is TGTGCCAGCGGCAACGCTTCTCAGGGGGAATGGGAGCAGTACTTC. Its translation: CASGNASQGEWEQYF.

The CDR3 coding sequence is TGTGCCACCAGTGCGGGTCCGCAGGAGACCCAGTACTTC. This translates into CATSAGPQETQYF. This sequence joins TRBV24-1 and TRBJ2-5; D unresolved. From germline, CDR1 is KGHDR and CDR2 SFDVKD. V lost 5 bases, J lost 5 bases, and 11 bases lay in between. The length of the CDR3 is 13 residues.

The chain combines TRBV30 with TRBJ2-5; D unresolved. V lost 2 bases to trimming and J lost 5 bases, with 18 bases between them. Germline CDR1 is GTSNPN and CDR2 is SVGIG (reference sequence). CDR3 length: 15 residues. Here the CDR3 reads CAWSTDSRSAETQYF. In DNA, the CDR3 is TGTGCCTGGAGTACCGACTCCAGATCGGCGGAGACCCAGTACTTC.

The J gene is TRBJ1-5, the V gene TRBV9, with TRBD1 matching over 7 bases. Trimming at V came to 2 bases and at J to 4 bases, leaving 6 bases not matched to a gene. The CDR3 is 15 amino acids. Germline-derived CDR1 and CDR2 are SGDLS and YYNGEE. CDR3: CASSVSGTANQPQHF. The CDR3 region has the DNA TGTGCCAGCAGCGTCTCCGGGACAGCAAATCAGCCCCAGCATTTT.

This sequence joins TRBV21-1 and TRBJ2-3; the table's TRBD2 call for D was not verified on the DNA. TRBV21-1 is assigned pseudogene status. This CDR3 spans 16 amino acids. CDR3 sequence reads: CASSKGSLAYRDTQYF. The CDR3 DNA sequence: TGTGCCAGCAGCAAAGGATCACTAGCGTATAGAGATACGCAGTATTTT.

This clone was counted between two and nine times. V is TRBV27 and J is TRBJ2-7, with TRBD1 matching 7 bases. CDR3 length: 15 residues. Germline V lookup: CDR1 MNHEY, CDR2 SMNVEV (reference sequence). J was trimmed by 1 base and V by 5 bases; bases with no gene match: 8. CDR3 sequence: CASSPRDRPSYEQYF. CDR3 sequence (DNA): TGTGCCAGCAGTCCCCGGGACAGACCTTCCTACGAGCAGTACTTC.

The chain uses TRBV30 and TRBJ1-3; D may be TRBD1 (6 bases). Germline V gene sequence: CDR1 GTSNPN, CDR2 SVGIG (reference sequence). The V end lost 4 bases, the J end lost 3 bases, and 22 bases lay between the germline ends. This CDR3 is built from 17 residues. The CDR3 DNA reads as TGTGCCTGGACATCCCACCGAGGGGGAGTTGGTGGAAACACCATATATTTT. As protein: CAWTSHRGGVGGNTIYF.